Reported below is one T cell receptor beta chain. Germline values: CDR1 SEHNR, CDR2 FQNEAQ (reference sequence). This CDR3 contains 13 residues. Trimming pared 5 bases from V and 3 bases from J, leaving 10 bases between. TCRdb keeps only in-frame clones here, not all; method: immunoSEQ multiplex PCR. This table has 50,000 to 60,000 clones, 70% to 85% appearing once. The data originate from a study of radiotherapy plus CTLA-4 blockade in lung cancer. Overall study context: For about 19% of patients, objective responses occurred, and around 34% had disease control.

J is TRBJ1-1 and V is TRBV7-9; D gene ambiguous. This receptor was taken from a human donor with non-small cell lung cancer whose response to radiotherapy plus ipilimumab could not be evaluated. This sample comprised peripheral blood, obtained from a patient treated with radiotherapy plus ipilimumab. In nucleotides, the CDR3 is TGTGCCAGCAGCCTAGTCATAGACACTGAAGCTTTCTTT. Its protein product is CASSLVIDTEAFF.